Each of the 10 T cell receptor beta chains below was sequenced from the same sample in a study of T cell responses to AZD1222 COVID-19 vaccine. Repertoires were generated with immunoSEQ multiplex PCR, while TCRdb's copy carries only in-frame clones and drops some. The sample lists 90,000 to 120,000 clones, around 92% occurring once. Material: peripheral blood, obtained 28 days after the second AZD1222 dose. Source of these receptors: an adult who received the AZD1222 COVID-19 vaccine.

J is TRBJ1-2 and V is TRBV7-2; maybe TRBD1 (5 bases). This CDR3 contains 16 residues. In germline, CDR1 is SGHTA, CDR2 FQGNSA. V lost 1 base and J 7 bases, leaving 19 bases between the germline ends. Here the CDR3 reads CASSLESGFRMSGYTF. The DNA of the CDR3 is TGTGCCAGCAGCTTAGAGTCAGGGTTCCGAATGTCTGGCTACACCTTC.

The V and J genes are TRBV5-4 and TRBJ2-1, with D tentatively TRBD2 (7 bases). The CDR3 extends over 16 amino acids. The germline CDR1 and CDR2 sequences are SGHNT and YYREEE (reference sequence). V dropped 0 bases and J dropped 4 bases, with 14 bases sitting between them. Written as DNA, the CDR3 is TGTGCCAGCAGCTTGGAAGGGGGGGCCCGTTACAATGAGCAGTTCTTC. Translating gives CASSLEGGARYNEQFF.

The gene calls are TRBV23-1 and TRBJ1-2; tentative D call: TRBD1 (5 bases). TRBV23-1 is sorted into the ORF group, with uncertain function. There are 14 residues in the CDR3. Trimming removed 0 bases at V and 8 bases at J, with 13 bases between. CDR3 sequence (DNA): TGCGCCAGCAGTCAATCCCGGCAGGGTAACGGCTACACCTTC. Amino acid sequence: CASSQSRQGNGYTF.

The V gene is TRBV7-9, the J gene TRBJ2-1; 7 bases line up with TRBD2. From germline, CDR1 is SEHNR and CDR2 FQNEAQ (reference sequence). After removal of 5 bases from V and 2 bases from J, the junction contained 9 bases not matched to a gene. This CDR3 comprises 16 residues. DNA of the CDR3: TGTGCCAGCAGCCCCACCCTAGCGGCCCCCTACAATGAGCAGTTCTTC. Translating it yields CASSPTLAAPYNEQFF.

The rearrangement links TRBV3-1 (or the pseudogene TRBV3-2) to TRBJ1-2; no firm D call. The CDR3 has 14 residues. Germline V gene lookup returns CDR1 LGHDT and CDR2 YNNKEL (reference sequence). With 3 bases removed from V and 6 bases from J, the gap between germline ends came to 14 bases. The CDR3 spells CASSHWERLDGYTF. CDR3 nucleotides: TGTGCCAGCAGCCACTGGGAACGACTCGATGGCTACACCTTC.

The V gene is TRBV15, the J gene TRBJ1-3, with D unclear. Trimming pared 3 bases from V and 4 bases from J, leaving 13 bases between. CDR3 length equals 15 residues. Germline V CDR1 and CDR2: LNHNV, YYDKDF (reference sequence). In nucleotides, the CDR3 is TGTGCCACCAGCAGCCGCGGAAGTTCCGGAAACACCATATATTTT. Residues: CATSSRGSSGNTIYF.

The V call is TRBV6-5, the J call TRBJ1-6; D perhaps matches TRBD1 (6 bases). Germline CDR1 and CDR2: MNHEY and SVGAGI. The V and J ends lost 5 bases and 10 bases respectively, with 12 bases between them. This CDR3 comprises 13 residues. DNA for the CDR3: TGTGCCAGCAGTAAACAGGGAACCTCACCCCTCCACTTT. Protein product: CASSKQGTSPLHF.

The chain couples TRBV5-1 to TRBJ2-7; possible D gene TRBD1, 6 bases. Trimming pared 3 bases from V and 5 bases from J, leaving 15 bases between. This CDR3 is 14 amino acids long. Germline lookup yields CDR1 SGHRS and CDR2 YFSETQ. The CDR3 nucleotides read TGCGCCAGCAGCTCGAAGACAGGCACCAACGAGCAGTACTTC. Translated, it gives CASSSKTGTNEQYF.

This chain links TRBV7-9 with TRBJ1-3; 7 positions agree with TRBD1. The V segment lost 6 bases and the J segment 0 bases; nucleotides outside the gene matches: 5. Germline CDR1 reads SEHNR; CDR2 reads FQNEAQ (reference sequence). This CDR3 region has 15 residues. CDR3 DNA sequence: TGTGCCAGCAGACGAGGACAGGTCTCTGGAAACACCATATATTTT. This translates into CASRRGQVSGNTIYF.

The chain recombines TRBV7-2 with TRBJ2-5; 9 bases fit TRBD1. The V gene's germline CDR1 is SGHTA and CDR2 FQGNSA. J was trimmed by 5 bases and V by 5 bases; bases with no gene match: 6. The CDR3 is 14 amino acids. The CDR3 DNA reads as TGTGCCAGCAGCACGGACAGGGGTGGGGAGACCCAGTACTTC. Its protein is CASSTDRGGETQYF. The full variable domain, with the rest looked up from reference TRBV7-2 and TRBJ2-5, is GAGVSQSPSNKVTEKGKDVELRCDPISGHTALYWYRQSLGQGLEFLIYFQGNSAPDKSGLPSDRFSAERTGGSVSTLTIQRTQQEDSAVYLCASSTDRGGETQYFGPGTRLLVL.